Below are 4 T cell receptor beta chains sequenced from a single sample in a study of blood T cell repertoires in COVID-19. TCRdb's copy holds only in-frame clones and misses some; the assay was immunoSEQ multiplex PCR. Of 45,000 to 60,000 clones in the sample, about 86% were seen once. The material sequenced was peripheral blood. The receptor set was obtained from a man older than 75 with COVID-19, enrolled during active disease.

This chain uses TRBV29-1 with TRBJ1-1, with 8 bases lining up with TRBD1. This CDR3 has 16 residues. Germline-derived CDR1 and CDR2 are SQVTM and ANQGSEA. The J segment lost 4 bases and the V segment lost 4 bases, leaving 14 bases of the junction unmatched. CDR3 sequence (DNA): TGCAGCGTTGGCTCGTGGGGTACAGGGGGAGGCACTGAAGCTTTCTTT. It translates to CSVGSWGTGGGTEAFF.

This chain connects TRBV7-3 to TRBJ2-3, with D tentatively TRBD1 (5 bases). V lost 5 bases and J 3 bases, leaving 15 bases between the germline ends. CDR3 length: 15 residues. CDR1 SGHTA and CDR2 FQGTGA come from the germline V gene. CDR3 nucleotides: TGTGCCAGCAGCGTATTACCGACAGCAACAGATACGCAGTATTTT. Its protein is CASSVLPTATDTQYF.

This clone was observed a handful of times. The chain uses TRBV18 and TRBJ1-4, with D possibly being TRBD1 (6 bases). This CDR3 comprises 14 residues. CDR1 is KGHSH and CDR2 is LQKENI in the germline V gene. V lost 3 bases to trimming and J lost 1 base, with 6 bases between them. For the CDR3, the DNA is TGTGCCAGCTCACCGGACAGAACTAATGAAAAACTGTTTTTT. Translated, it gives CASSPDRTNEKLFF.

This clone was observed a handful of times. This chain uses TRBV5-5 with TRBJ2-6; 16 bases match TRBD2. CDR3 size: 16 residues. With V trimmed by 4 bases and J by 8 bases, 3 bases remained unmatched. Germline V gene sequence: CDR1 SGHKS, CDR2 YYEKEE (reference sequence). CDR3 protein: CASSGTSGGATNVLTF. CDR3 bases: TGTGCCAGCAGCGGGACTAGCGGGGGGGCGACCAACGTCCTGACTTTC.